This T cell receptor beta chain was captured by sequencing in a study of beta chain features in type 1 diabetes. This CDR3 contains 17 residues. Trimming took 1 base from V and 5 from J; bases not matched to a gene: 11. The germline CDR1 and CDR2 sequences are LGHNA and YSLEER. Sequenced material consisted of expressed TCRB transcripts (all of the isolated RNA was reverse transcribed). Repertoires were generated with immunoSEQ multiplex PCR, while TCRdb's copy carries only in-frame clones and drops some. Here the sample spans hundreds of thousands of clones, about a sixth being singletons. The gene calls are TRBV4-3 and TRBJ2-1, with 7 nucleotides matching TRBD1. The receptor's source is a woman between 18 and 29 years old in good health. The sample consisted of naive CD4+ T cells from blood. The CDR3 DNA sequence: TGCGCCAGCAGCCAAGTTGCCACGGGACAGTATAACAATGAGCAGTTCTTC. This sequence encodes CASSQVATGQYNNEQFF.